This TCR beta chain was recorded in a study of Ad26.COV2.S vaccination and SARS-CoV-2 variants. Looking at the study overall: Ad26.COV2.S, an intramuscular injection, was given once or twice 56 days apart.

Documented treatment: about 20 received Ad26.COV2.S at low or high dose, single or two shots; a few received placebo; per-sample allocation not given. Repertoires come from day 63 after the first vaccine or placebo injection. V lost 0 bases and J lost 4, with 4 bases in between. This CDR3 region has 12 residues. Germline V gene lookup returns CDR1 SGHDT and CDR2 YYEEEE. Libraries were prepared by immunoSEQ multiplex PCR; TCRdb keeps only in-frame clonotypes and omits some of them. The sample consists of 400,000 to 450,000 clones, roughly 90% of them appearing once. The chain is built from TRBV5-6 and TRBJ1-2; D is undetermined. This sequence was found in a person between 18 and 60 years old who received the Ad26.COV2.S COVID-19 vaccine or a placebo. The source material was peripheral blood, sampled in a trial of Ad26.COV2.S vaccine versus placebo. In DNA, the CDR3 is TGTGCCAGCAGCTTGGGAAGCTATGGCTACACCTTC. Its translation is CASSLGSYGYTF.